A single sample is the source of the 12 T cell receptor beta chains below, sequenced in a study of T cells in Graves' hyperthyroidism and ophthalmopathy. RNA transcripts were the template for amplifying TCR beta CDR3 regions. The TCR CDR3 first-round RT-PCR relied on the HTBI primer set. One entry per CDR3 protein results from TCRdb running MiXCR on the multiplex PCR reads. The sample consists of over 350,000 distinct CDR3 sequences, under 15% of them appearing once. Sequenced input: blood. The source of these receptors is a man between 18 and 29 years old with Graves' ophthalmopathy.

The chain links TRBV19 to TRBJ1-5; no reliable D call. The V and J ends lost 6 bases and 0 bases respectively, with 12 bases between them. Germline V gene sequence: CDR1 LNHDA, CDR2 SQIVND (reference sequence). The CDR3 totals 15 residues. The chain's CDR3 is CASSRRTYSNQPQHF. The DNA for the CDR3 is TGTGCCAGTAGCAGGAGAACTTATAGCAATCAGCCCCAGCATTTT. Drawing the rest from reference TRBV19 and TRBJ1-5, the complete variable domain is DGGITQSPKYLFRKEGQNVTLSCEQNLNHDAMYWYRQDPGQGLRLIYYSQIVNDFQKGDIAEGYSVSREKKESFPLTVTSAQKNPTAFYLCASSRRTYSNQPQHFGDGTRLSIL.

This clonotype showed up just a few times. This chain joins TRBV10-1 and TRBJ2-2; TRBD1 matches at 9 bases. CDR3 size: 14 residues. V lost 8 bases and J lost 7; bases outside the gene matches: 8. The germline V gene has CDR1 WNHNN and CDR2 SYGVQD (reference sequence). The CDR3 bases are TGCGCCAGCGGGGGGACAGGGAGCATCGGGGAGCTGTTTTTT. Translation: CASGGTGSIGELFF.

Only a few counts were recorded for this clonotype. The rearrangement uses TRBV29-1 and TRBJ2-6; D gene ambiguous. The length of the CDR3 is 14 residues. V lost 4 bases and J lost 0, with 7 bases in between. CDR1 and CDR2 (germline): SQVTM, ANQGSEA. CDR3 bases: TGCAGCGTTGTACTGAACTCTGGGGCCAACGTCCTGACTTTC. Protein sequence: CSVVLNSGANVLTF.

This clonotype appeared many times. This chain connects TRBV11-2 to TRBJ1-2; D gene unclear. The V and J ends lost 1 base and 0 bases respectively, with 12 bases between them. The germline CDR1 and CDR2 sequences are SGHAT and FQNNGV. This CDR3 contains 16 residues. CDR3 region: CASSLGEPVSNYGYTF. The CDR3, as DNA: TGTGCCAGCAGCTTAGGGGAGCCAGTATCTAACTATGGCTACACCTTC.

J is TRBJ2-7 and V is TRBV11-2, with 9 bases identical to TRBD1. Germline CDR1 reads SGHAT; CDR2 reads FQNNGV. The CDR3 has 15 residues. The V and J ends lost 5 bases and 4 bases, in that order; junction bases with no gene match: 9. DNA for the CDR3: TGTGCCAGCAGCGGGGGACAGGGAAGGGGTTACGAGCAGTACTTC. Its translation: CASSGGQGRGYEQYF. The entire variable domain, with the rest obtained from reference TRBV11-2 and TRBJ2-7, is as follows: EAGVAQSPRYKIIEKRQSVAFWCNPISGHATLYWYQQILGQGPKLLIQFQNNGVVDDSQLPKDRFSAERLKGVDSTLKIQPAKLEDSAVYLCASSGGQGRGYEQYFGPGTRLTVT.

Many counts were recorded for this clonotype. The chain employs TRBV11-2 and TRBJ2-5; D possibly corresponds to TRBD1 (6 bases). The CDR3 contains 13 residues. The V end lost 5 bases, the J end lost 13 bases, and 20 bases lay between the germline ends. Germline lookup yields CDR1 SGHAT and CDR2 FQNNGV. CDR3 sequence: CASSVGGRYVLYF. The CDR3 DNA reads as TGTGCCAGCAGCGTAGGGGGACGCTATGTCCTGTACTTC. The complete variable domain, with remaining parts taken from reference TRBV11-2 and TRBJ2-5, reads EAGVAQSPRYKIIEKRQSVAFWCNPISGHATLYWYQQILGQGPKLLIQFQNNGVVDDSQLPKDRFSAERLKGVDSTLKIQPAKLEDSAVYLCASSVGGRYVLYFGPGTRLLVL.

This clonotype was seen many times. The chain is built from TRBV10-3 and TRBJ2-1; 11 nucleotides line up with TRBD2. The V segment lost 6 bases and the J segment 4 bases; nucleotides outside the gene matches: 8. Per the germline V gene, CDR1 is ENHRY and CDR2 is SYGVKD. The CDR3 extends over 16 amino acids. In nucleotides, the CDR3 is TGTGCCATCAGCCCACAGACTAGCGGGACGTACAATGAGCAGTTCTTC. It encodes CAISPQTSGTYNEQFF.

This clonotype appeared many times. CDR3 sequence reads: CASSPSNSRNEQFF. As DNA, the CDR3 is TGTGCCAGCAGCCCTTCAAATAGTAGGAATGAGCAGTTCTTC. V and J are TRBV11-1 and TRBJ2-1; D remains ambiguous. CDR1 SGHAT and CDR2 FQDESV come from the germline V gene (reference sequence). There are 14 residues in the CDR3. The germline V and J ends were trimmed by 5 bases and 7 bases, with 15 bases remaining between them.

The J gene is TRBJ2-7, the V gene TRBV27, with D perhaps TRBD2 (6 bases). V lost 1 base, J lost 5 bases, and 12 bases lay in between. CDR1 is MNHEY, CDR2 SMNVEV, per germline (reference sequence). The CDR3 extends over 14 amino acids. CDR3 amino acids: CASSLWRAEDEQYF. DNA of the CDR3: TGTGCCAGCAGTTTATGGAGGGCCGAGGACGAGCAGTACTTC.

This clonotype was recorded many times. The rearrangement uses TRBV3-1 and TRBJ1-2, with TRBD1 identical over 11 bases. There are 16 residues in the CDR3. J was trimmed by 4 bases and V by 2 bases; bases with no gene match: 6. Germline-derived CDR1 and CDR2 are LGHDT and YNNKEL (reference sequence). The CDR3 DNA sequence: TGTGCCAGCAGCCAATCTTCCGGGACAGGGGGCTATGGCTACACCTTC. Protein: CASSQSSGTGGYGYTF.

The table lists this clonotype with many counts. The chain recombines TRBV11-3 with TRBJ1-6, with 7 nucleotides matching TRBD1. The trim removed 5 bases at V and 5 bases at J, leaving 6 bases unmatched. The CDR3 totals 15 residues. CDR1 and CDR2 from the germline V gene are SGHNT and YENEEA. CDR3 sequence (DNA): TGTGCCAGCAGCGCCCGGGACAGTGATAATTCACCCCTCCACTTT. Amino acids: CASSARDSDNSPLHF. Filled out from reference TRBV11-3 and TRBJ1-6, the complete variable domain reads EAGVVQSPRYKIIEKKQPVAFWCNPISGHNTLYWYLQNLGQGPELLIRYENEEAVDDSQLPKDRFSAERLKGVDSTLKIQPAELGDSAVYLCASSARDSDNSPLHFGNGTRLTVT.

The chain carries TRBV27 and TRBJ2-5, with 13 nucleotides matching TRBD2. The CDR3 totals 16 residues. Trimming cost V 5 bases and J 4 bases; bases outside gene matches: 7. Germline V gene data show CDR1 as MNHEY and CDR2 as SMNVEV (reference sequence). CDR3 residues: CASSPRTSGRGETQYF. The CDR3, as DNA: TGTGCCAGCAGTCCAAGGACTAGCGGGAGAGGAGAGACCCAGTACTTC.